This T cell receptor (beta chain) was captured in a study of shared clonotypes between healthy human individuals. The CDR3 spans 16 residues. The ends were cut back, 4 bases at V and 1 base at J, with 16 bases in the middle. Germline loops: CDR1 MGHRA, CDR2 YSYEKL. Findings of the study overall: Naive subsets generally exceeded memory subsets in estimated richness. How much donors shared clonotypes was expected to be affected by sequencing depth.

Repertoires were generated with immunoSEQ multiplex PCR, while TCRdb's copy carries only in-frame clones and drops some. The profile shows more than 2 million clones, over 85% of them singletons. CD45RO-negative cells were positively selected for CCR7, leaving out terminally differentiated effector memory CD45RA+ cells. The sample holds one count of this clone. Antigen: not known. Sequences were obtained from naive CD8+ T cells sorted from blood. V gene TRBV4-1 combines with J gene TRBJ1-2, with no clear D. This TCR derives from a man between 18 and 29 years old in good health. For the CDR3, the DNA is TGCGCCAGCAGCCCAAATCAGGAAGCTCTTAACTATGGCTACACCTTC. Its translation is CASSPNQEALNYGYTF.